Below are 16 T cell receptor beta chains sequenced from a single sample in a study of molecular identifiers for immune sequencing clone quantification. TCRdb called the PCR reads again in MiXCR, with one record for every CDR3 protein. The table records about 510,000 distinct CDR3 sequences, less than 30% of them present only once. Sequenced material: naive CD8+ T cells from blood, with Jurkat cell RNA spiked in. Sample subset: FACS-sorted CD8+CD4-CCR7+CD45RA+ naive T cells. These receptors all come from a human donor in good health. Some libraries in this study had Jurkat cell RNA spiked in.

The DNA of the CDR3 is TGCGCCAGCCGACTGGGGCGGATCCAAGAGACCCAGTACTTC. Residues: CASRLGRIQETQYF. This sequence joins TRBV5-1 and TRBJ2-5; D is perhaps TRBD1 (5 bases). Deletions cut 7 bases from V and 1 base from J, with 14 bases between. The CDR3 is made up of 14 amino acids. In germline, CDR1 is SGHRS, CDR2 YFSETQ.

Ten or more counts support this clonotype. The chain has TRBV9 and TRBJ2-6; D unclear. The length of the CDR3 is 16 residues. Deletions cut 4 bases from V and 4 bases from J, with 15 bases between. The germline V gene encodes CDR1 SGDLS and CDR2 YYNGEE. CDR3 nucleotides: TGTGCCAGCAGCTACGCCGAAGAGGTCGGGGCCAACGTCCTGACTTTC. It yields the protein CASSYAEEVGANVLTF. The full variable domain, its missing parts supplied by reference TRBV9 and TRBJ2-6, is DSGVTQTPKHLITATGQRVTLRCSPRSGDLSVYWYQQSLDQGLQFLIQYYNGEERAKGNILERFSAQQFPDLHSELNLSSLELGDSALYFCASSYAEEVGANVLTFGAGSRLTVL.

This clonotype was seen many times. V gene TRBV6-5 combines with J gene TRBJ2-3; D remains unclear. V was pared by 2 bases and J by 3 bases, with 9 bases between. The CDR3 spans 14 residues. In germline, CDR1 is MNHEY, CDR2 SVGAGI. In nucleotides, the CDR3 is TGTGCCAGCAGTTACGGAGAAGTGACAGATACGCAGTATTTT. Residues: CASSYGEVTDTQYF.

This clonotype was detected ten times or more. The CDR3 nucleotides are TGTGCCAGCAGTTTATTGGGGCCCAATCAGCCCCAGCATTTT. Translating gives CASSLLGPNQPQHF. The chain couples TRBV27 to TRBJ1-5, with D perhaps matching TRBD1 (5 bases). V gave up 1 base and J gave up 3 bases, with 7 bases separating them. The CDR3 totals 14 residues. CDR1 and CDR2 (germline): MNHEY, SMNVEV (reference sequence).

This clonotype was counted only a few times. CDR3 DNA: TGTGCCAGCAGTCGCGAGACAGGGTCCGGGGATACGCAGTATTTT. The encoded protein is CASSRETGSGDTQYF. The rearrangement joins TRBV12-3 or TRBV12-4 to TRBJ2-3; TRBD1 aligns across 7 bases. The CDR3 extends over 15 amino acids. The V segment lost 5 bases and the J segment 6 bases; nucleotides outside the gene matches: 11.

This chain joins TRBV5-6 and TRBJ2-1; D is possibly TRBD2 (5 bases). There are 12 residues in the CDR3. V dropped 4 bases and J dropped 8 bases, with 10 bases sitting between them. CDR1 is SGHDT, CDR2 YYEEEE, per germline. The CDR3 nucleotides read TGTGCCAGCAGCGCCGGGAACCATGAGCAGTTCTTC. Protein product: CASSAGNHEQFF. Looking up the rest from reference TRBV5-6 and TRBJ2-1 gives the full variable domain: DAGVTQSPTHLIKTRGQQVTLRCSPKSGHDTVSWYQQALGQGPQFIFQYYEEEERQRGNFPDRFSGHQFPNYSSELNVNALLLGDSALYLCASSAGNHEQFFGPGTRLTVL.

As regards this clonotype: The junction shows a germline mismatch at one end, possibly a read error. The chain links TRBV7-8 to TRBJ2-7; tentative D call: TRBD1 (6 bases). Germline V gives CDR1 SGHVS, CDR2 FQNEAQ. The CDR3 runs to 16 residues. The CDR3 loop is CASSPGAGWGLYELYF. The CDR3 DNA reads as TGTGCCAGCAGCCCAGGGGCCGGGTGGGGATTGTACGAGCTGTACTTC.

This clonotype was detected many times. This chain joins TRBV19 and TRBJ1-5; 9 bases line up with TRBD1. V shed 6 bases and J 3 bases; nucleotides not matched to a gene: 6. The CDR3 contains 15 residues. The germline CDR1 and CDR2 sequences are LNHDA and SQIVND (reference sequence). CDR3 coding DNA: TGTGCCAGTAGCCTAGGACAGGGGATCAATCAGCCCCAGCATTTT. As protein: CASSLGQGINQPQHF.

Notes on this clonotype: A clone one base away is much larger, so this may be a read error. CDR3 residues: CASSTNWDDEGTQYF. DNA of the CDR3: TGTGCCAGCAGCACAAACTGGGACGACGAGGGGACCCAGTACTTC. This chain joins TRBV7-9 and TRBJ2-5; D may match TRBD1 or TRBD2 (5 bases each). This CDR3 is built from 15 residues. CDR1 and CDR2 from the germline V gene are SEHNR and FQNEAQ (reference sequence). Trimming pared 5 bases from V and 7 bases from J, leaving 20 bases between.

This clonotype was picked up a small number of times. The gene calls are TRBV4-3 and TRBJ2-2; 7 nucleotides align to TRBD1. Germline lookup yields CDR1 LGHNA and CDR2 YSLEER. This CDR3 has 15 residues. The V segment lost 2 bases and the J segment 8 bases; nucleotides outside the gene matches: 8. The CDR3 DNA reads TGCGCCAGCAGCCAACACCGGACAGGACCGGGGGAGCTGTTTTTT. As protein: CASSQHRTGPGELFF.

This clonotype was seen a few times. Here the CDR3 reads CASSNSEGVAIPYEQYF. The CDR3, as DNA: TGTGCCAGCAGCAATAGCGAGGGGGTCGCCATCCCTTACGAGCAGTACTTC. J is TRBJ2-7 and V is TRBV7-9; D may be TRBD1 (6 bases). V was cut by 5 bases and J by 4 bases, with 24 bases left in between. In germline, CDR1 is SEHNR, CDR2 FQNEAQ (reference sequence). The length of the CDR3 is 17 residues.

This clonotype came up a few times. The gene calls are TRBV6-5 and TRBJ2-1, with 7 nucleotides matching TRBD2. Trimming at V came to 0 bases and at J to 9 bases, leaving 5 bases not matched to a gene. The CDR3 is made up of 14 amino acids. CDR1 is MNHEY, CDR2 SVGAGI, per germline. The CDR3 here is CASSYSAGAGEQFF. The CDR3 nucleotides are TGTGCCAGCAGTTACTCTGCGGGAGCGGGTGAGCAGTTCTTC.

This clonotype was seen just once. With a much larger clone just one base away, this may be a read error. This chain's CDR3 is CVSSLVGQGAHPDTQYF. As DNA, the CDR3 is TGTGTCAGCAGCTTGGTAGGACAGGGGGCGCATCCGGATACGCAGTATTTT. The chain employs TRBV5-4 and TRBJ2-3, with 11 bases that match TRBD1. The CDR3 length is 17 residues. The germline CDR1 and CDR2 sequences are SGHNT and YYREEE (reference sequence).

Points on this clonotype: A single base separates this from a much larger clone, so it may be a read error. The V call is TRBV4-2, the J call TRBJ1-5, with D possibly TRBD1 on 6 matching bases. The CDR3 spans 14 residues. Trimming removed 4 bases at V and 5 bases at J, with 12 bases between. Germline V gives CDR1 LGHNA, CDR2 YNFKEQ. The CDR3 sequence: CASSLDWTDQPQHF. CDR3 coding DNA: TGTGCCAGCAGCCTAGACTGGACAGATCAGCCCCAGCATTTT.

This clonotype has a count of ten or more. V usage is TRBV29-1 and J usage is TRBJ2-7; 14 nucleotides align to TRBD2. There are 14 residues in the CDR3. Trimming took 4 bases from V and 2 from J; bases not matched to a gene: 1. From germline, CDR1 is SQVTM and CDR2 ANQGSEA. The CDR3 protein is CSVGGLAGAYEQYF. For the CDR3, the DNA is TGCAGCGTTGGGGGACTAGCGGGAGCCTACGAGCAGTACTTC.

V and J are TRBV20-1 and TRBJ2-7; D is uncertain. Germline V gives CDR1 DFQATT, CDR2 SNEGSKA (reference sequence). V shed 4 bases and J shed 0 bases, with 10 bases lying between them. This CDR3 contains 13 residues. This CDR3 is CSATGLHSYEQYF. DNA for the CDR3: TGCAGTGCTACTGGTCTCCACTCCTACGAGCAGTACTTC.